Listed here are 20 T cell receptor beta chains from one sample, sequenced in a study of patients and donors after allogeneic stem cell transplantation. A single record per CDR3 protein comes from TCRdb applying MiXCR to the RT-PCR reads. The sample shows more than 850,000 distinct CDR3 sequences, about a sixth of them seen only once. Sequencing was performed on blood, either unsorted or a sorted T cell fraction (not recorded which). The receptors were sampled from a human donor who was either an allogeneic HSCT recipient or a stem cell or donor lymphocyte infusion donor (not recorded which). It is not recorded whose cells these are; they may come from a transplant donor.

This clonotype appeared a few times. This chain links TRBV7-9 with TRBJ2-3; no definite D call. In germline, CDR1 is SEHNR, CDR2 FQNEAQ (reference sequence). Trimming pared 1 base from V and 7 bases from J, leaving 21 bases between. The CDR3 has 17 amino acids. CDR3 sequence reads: CASSLVLQGKGLNTQYF. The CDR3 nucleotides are TGTGCCAGCAGCTTAGTACTCCAAGGGAAGGGATTGAATACGCAGTATTTT.

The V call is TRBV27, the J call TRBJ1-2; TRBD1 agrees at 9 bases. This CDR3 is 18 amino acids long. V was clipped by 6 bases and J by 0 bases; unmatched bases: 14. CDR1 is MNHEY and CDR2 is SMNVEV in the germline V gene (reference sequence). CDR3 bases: TGTGCCAGCAGCCCTTCATCCGGGACAGGGACAGCTAACTATGGCTACACCTTC. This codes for CASSPSSGTGTANYGYTF.

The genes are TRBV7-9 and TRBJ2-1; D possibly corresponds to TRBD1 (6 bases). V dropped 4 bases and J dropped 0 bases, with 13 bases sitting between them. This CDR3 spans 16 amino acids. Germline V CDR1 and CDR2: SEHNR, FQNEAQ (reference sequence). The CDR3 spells CASSSYRVSSYNEQFF. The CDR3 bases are TGTGCCAGCAGCTCGTACAGGGTTAGCTCCTACAATGAGCAGTTCTTC.

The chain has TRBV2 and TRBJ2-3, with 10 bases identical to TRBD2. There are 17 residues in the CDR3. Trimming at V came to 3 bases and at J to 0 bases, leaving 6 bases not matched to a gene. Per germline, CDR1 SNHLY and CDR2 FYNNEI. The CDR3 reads CASSDLQLAGSTDTQYF. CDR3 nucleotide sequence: TGTGCCAGCAGTGACCTACAACTAGCGGGGAGCACAGATACGCAGTATTTT.

This CDR3 reads CATSDPGQGPTDTQYF. The CDR3 nucleotides read TGTGCCACCAGTGATCCGGGACAGGGTCCCACAGATACGCAGTATTTT. This chain uses TRBV24-1 with TRBJ2-3; 9 positions agree with TRBD1. V shed 3 bases and J 2 bases; nucleotides not matched to a gene: 5. The CDR3 extends over 16 amino acids. Germline V gives CDR1 KGHDR, CDR2 SFDVKD.

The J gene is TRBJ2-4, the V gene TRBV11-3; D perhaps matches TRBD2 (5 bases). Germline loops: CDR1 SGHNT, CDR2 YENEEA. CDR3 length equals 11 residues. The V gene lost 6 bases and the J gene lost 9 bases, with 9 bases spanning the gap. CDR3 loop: CASRGDGIQYF. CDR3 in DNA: TGTGCCAGCAGGGGAGACGGCATTCAGTACTTC. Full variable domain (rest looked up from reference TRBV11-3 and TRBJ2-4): EAGVVQSPRYKIIEKKQPVAFWCNPISGHNTLYWYLQNLGQGPELLIRYENEEAVDDSQLPKDRFSAERLKGVDSTLKIQPAELGDSAVYLCASRGDGIQYFGAGTRLSVL.

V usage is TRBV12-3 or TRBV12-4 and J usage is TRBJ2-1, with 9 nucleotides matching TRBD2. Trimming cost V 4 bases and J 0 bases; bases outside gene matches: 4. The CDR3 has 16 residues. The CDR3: CASSSSGGPSYNEQFF. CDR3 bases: TGTGCCAGCAGTTCGAGCGGGGGGCCCTCCTACAATGAGCAGTTCTTC.

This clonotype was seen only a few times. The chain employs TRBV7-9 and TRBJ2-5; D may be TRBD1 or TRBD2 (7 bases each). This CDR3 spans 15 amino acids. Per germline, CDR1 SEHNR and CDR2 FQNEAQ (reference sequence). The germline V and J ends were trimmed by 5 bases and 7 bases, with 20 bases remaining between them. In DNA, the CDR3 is TGTGCCAGCAGCCAGGGGGAGGGCCTTCCCCCGACCCAGTACTTC. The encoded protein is CASSQGEGLPPTQYF. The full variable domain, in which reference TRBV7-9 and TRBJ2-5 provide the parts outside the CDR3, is DTGVSQNPRHKITKRGQNVTFRCDPISEHNRLYWYRQTLGQGPEFLTYFQNEAQLEKSRLLSDRFSAERPKGSFSTLEIQRTEQGDSAMYLCASSQGEGLPPTQYFGPGTRLLVL.

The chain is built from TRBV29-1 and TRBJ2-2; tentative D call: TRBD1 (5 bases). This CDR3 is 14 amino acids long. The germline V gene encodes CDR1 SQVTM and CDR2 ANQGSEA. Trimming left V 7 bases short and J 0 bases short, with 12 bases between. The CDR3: CSASPRANTGELFF. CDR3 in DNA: TGCAGCGCGAGTCCCAGGGCGAACACCGGGGAGCTGTTTTTT.

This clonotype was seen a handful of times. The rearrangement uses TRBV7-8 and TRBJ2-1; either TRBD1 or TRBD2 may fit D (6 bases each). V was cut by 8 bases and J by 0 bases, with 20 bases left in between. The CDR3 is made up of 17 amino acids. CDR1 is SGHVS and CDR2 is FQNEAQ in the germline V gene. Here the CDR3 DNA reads TGTGCCAGCCTTCGTTGGAGGGGGAAGAGCTCCTACAATGAGCAGTTCTTC. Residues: CASLRWRGKSSYNEQFF.

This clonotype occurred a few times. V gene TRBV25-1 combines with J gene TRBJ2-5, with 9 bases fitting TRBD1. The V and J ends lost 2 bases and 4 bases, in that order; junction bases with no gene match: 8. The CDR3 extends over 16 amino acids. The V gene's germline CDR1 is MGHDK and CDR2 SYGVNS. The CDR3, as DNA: TGTGCCAGCAGTGAAATTACAGGGGGCCCTCGAGAGACCCAGTACTTC. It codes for CASSEITGGPRETQYF.

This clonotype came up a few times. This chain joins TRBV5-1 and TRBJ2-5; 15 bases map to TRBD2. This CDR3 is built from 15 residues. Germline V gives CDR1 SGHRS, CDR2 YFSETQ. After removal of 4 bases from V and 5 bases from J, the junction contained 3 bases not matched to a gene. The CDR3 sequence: CASSIGTSGRETQYF. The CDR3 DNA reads TGCGCCAGCAGCATAGGGACTAGCGGGAGGGAGACCCAGTACTTC.

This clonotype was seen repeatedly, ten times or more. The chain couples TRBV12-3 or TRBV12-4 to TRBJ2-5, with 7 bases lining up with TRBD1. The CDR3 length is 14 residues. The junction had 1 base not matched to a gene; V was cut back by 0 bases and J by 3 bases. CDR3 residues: CASSLAGGEETQYF. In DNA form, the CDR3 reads TGTGCCAGCAGTTTAGCAGGGGGCGAAGAGACCCAGTACTTC.

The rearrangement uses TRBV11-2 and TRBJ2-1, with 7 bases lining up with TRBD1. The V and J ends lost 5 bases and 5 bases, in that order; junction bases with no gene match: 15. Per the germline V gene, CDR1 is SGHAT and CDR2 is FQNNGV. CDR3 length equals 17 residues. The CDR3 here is CASSPIVNRGLNNEQFF. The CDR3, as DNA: TGTGCCAGCAGCCCCATAGTTAACAGGGGTTTGAACAATGAGCAGTTCTTC.

CDR3 in amino acids: CASSYLAGAYEQYF. CDR3 DNA sequence: TGTGCCAGCAGTTACCTAGCGGGAGCATACGAGCAGTACTTC. The chain joins TRBV6-2 or TRBV6-3 to TRBJ2-7, with TRBD2 matching over 10 bases. Germline V CDR1 and CDR2: MNHEY, SVGEGT. The CDR3 sequence is 14 residues long. Germline trimming cut 2 bases from V and 4 bases from J; bases unmatched to any gene: 2.

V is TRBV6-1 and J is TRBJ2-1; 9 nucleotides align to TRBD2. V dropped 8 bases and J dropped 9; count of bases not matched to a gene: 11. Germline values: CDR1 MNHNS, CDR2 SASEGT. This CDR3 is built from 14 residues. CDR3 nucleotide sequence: TGTGCCAGCGGAAGGGCGGGAGGGCCGCGTGAGCAGTTCTTC. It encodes CASGRAGGPREQFF.

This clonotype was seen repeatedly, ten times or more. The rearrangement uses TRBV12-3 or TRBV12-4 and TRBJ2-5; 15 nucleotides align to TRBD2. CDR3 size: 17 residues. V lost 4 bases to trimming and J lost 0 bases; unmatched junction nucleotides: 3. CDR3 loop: CASSSGTSGRNQETQYF. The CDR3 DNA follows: TGTGCCAGCAGTTCCGGGACTAGCGGGAGGAACCAAGAGACCCAGTACTTC.

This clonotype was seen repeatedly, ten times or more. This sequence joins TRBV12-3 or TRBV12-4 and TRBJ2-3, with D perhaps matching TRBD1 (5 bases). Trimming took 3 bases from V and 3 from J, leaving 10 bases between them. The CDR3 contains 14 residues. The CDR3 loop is CASSFVGRTDTQYF. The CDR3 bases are TGTGCCAGCAGTTTTGTGGGGCGGACAGATACGCAGTATTTT.

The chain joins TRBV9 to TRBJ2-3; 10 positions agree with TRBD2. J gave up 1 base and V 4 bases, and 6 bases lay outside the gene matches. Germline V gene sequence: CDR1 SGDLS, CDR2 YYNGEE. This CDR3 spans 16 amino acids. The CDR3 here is CASSSLAGGRTDTQYF. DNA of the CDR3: TGTGCCAGCAGCTCATTAGCGGGGGGACGCACAGATACGCAGTATTTT.

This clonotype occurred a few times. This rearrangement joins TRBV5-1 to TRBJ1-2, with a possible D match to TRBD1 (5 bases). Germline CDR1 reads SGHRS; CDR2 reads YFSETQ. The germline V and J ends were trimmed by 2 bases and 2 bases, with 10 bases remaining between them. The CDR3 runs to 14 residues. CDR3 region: CASSFGRENYGYTF. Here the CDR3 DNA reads TGCGCCAGCAGCTTCGGCAGGGAAAACTATGGCTACACCTTC.